The 8 T cell receptor beta chains in this list originate from one sample, sequenced in a study of blood T cell repertoires in COVID-19. Profiled with immunoSEQ multiplex PCR; TCRdb holds only in-frame clones, not every one. The sample lists approximately 330,000 clones, about 90% occurring once. The source material was peripheral blood. The receptors originated from a middle-aged woman with COVID-19, enrolled during active disease.

This rearrangement joins TRBV6-5 to TRBJ1-1; 7 nucleotides agree with TRBD1. Germline V lookup: CDR1 MNHEY, CDR2 SVGAGI. The CDR3 is 12 amino acids. The ends lost 4 bases at V and 11 bases at J; junction bases unmatched: 7. DNA for the CDR3: TGTGCCAGCAGTTCGACAGGGCTTAGGGCTTTCTTT. Translating it yields CASSSTGLRAFF.

The chain has TRBV7-2 and TRBJ2-3; 9 nucleotides align to TRBD2. Germline CDR1 SGHTA, CDR2 FQGNSA. The CDR3 has 12 amino acids. J gave up 15 bases and V 3 bases, and 7 bases lay outside the gene matches. The CDR3 sequence is CASSFQRGAVYF. The CDR3 region has the DNA TGTGCCAGCAGCTTCCAGCGGGGGGCGGTATATTTT.

This clone was seen only once. This sequence joins TRBV5-6 and TRBJ1-6, with 7 bases aligning to TRBD1. CDR3 length: 16 amino acids. V shed 4 bases, J shed 9 bases, and the junction held 13 bases outside the gene matches. Germline loops: CDR1 SGHDT, CDR2 YYEEEE. The CDR3 loop reads CASSPTTGKWGSPLHF. CDR3 bases: TGTGCCAGCAGCCCTACGACAGGGAAATGGGGTTCACCCCTCCACTTT.

This rearrangement joins TRBV7-2 to TRBJ2-1; D is ambiguous. The germline V gene has CDR1 SGHTA and CDR2 FQGNSA. V dropped 5 bases and J dropped 8 bases, with 10 bases sitting between them. The CDR3 is made up of 12 amino acids. The CDR3 nucleotides read TGTGCCAGCAGCCCCCCTCCCGATGAGCAGTTCTTC. As protein: CASSPPPDEQFF.

The chain joins TRBV29-1 to TRBJ2-5, with 7 bases fitting TRBD1. CDR1 SQVTM and CDR2 ANQGSEA come from the germline V gene. The length of the CDR3 is 15 residues. J lost 4 bases, V lost 3 bases, and 11 bases had no gene match. CDR3 DNA: TGCAGCGTTGATAGGGGGCCTCAGGGAGCAGAGACCCAGTACTTC. Protein sequence: CSVDRGPQGAETQYF. Filled out from reference TRBV29-1 and TRBJ2-5, the complete variable domain reads SAVISQKPSRDICQRGTSLTIQCQVDSQVTMMFWYRQQPGQSLTLIATANQGSEATYESGFVIDKFPISRPNLTFSTLTVSNMSPEDSSIYLCSVDRGPQGAETQYFGPGTRLLVL.

This clone has a handful of counts. Here the CDR3 reads CASSPPGGLAAQETQYF. CDR3 in DNA: TGTGCCAGCTCCCCCCCAGGAGGACTAGCGGCCCAAGAGACCCAGTACTTC. The V gene is TRBV18, the J gene TRBJ2-5, with TRBD2 identical over 10 bases. This CDR3 has 17 residues. V lost 6 bases, J lost 1 base, and 11 bases stayed unmatched. Germline V gene sequence: CDR1 KGHSH, CDR2 LQKENI.

This chain joins TRBV4-2 and TRBJ1-5; D is uncertain. The ends were cut back, 0 bases at V and 7 bases at J, with 10 bases in the middle. The CDR3 consists of 14 residues. Per the germline V gene, CDR1 is LGHNA and CDR2 is YNFKEQ. The CDR3 protein is CASSQELDGQPQHF. The CDR3 DNA sequence: TGTGCCAGCAGCCAAGAATTAGACGGGCAGCCCCAGCATTTT.

The chain couples TRBV4-1 to TRBJ1-4; 7 bases fit TRBD1. CDR1 is MGHRA and CDR2 is YSYEKL in the germline V gene. The CDR3 covers 14 residues. After removal of 1 base from V and 4 bases from J, the junction contained 0 bases not matched to a gene. The CDR3 here is CASSQGDSNEKLFF. The CDR3 DNA reads TGCGCCAGCAGCCAAGGGGACAGTAATGAAAAACTGTTTTTT.